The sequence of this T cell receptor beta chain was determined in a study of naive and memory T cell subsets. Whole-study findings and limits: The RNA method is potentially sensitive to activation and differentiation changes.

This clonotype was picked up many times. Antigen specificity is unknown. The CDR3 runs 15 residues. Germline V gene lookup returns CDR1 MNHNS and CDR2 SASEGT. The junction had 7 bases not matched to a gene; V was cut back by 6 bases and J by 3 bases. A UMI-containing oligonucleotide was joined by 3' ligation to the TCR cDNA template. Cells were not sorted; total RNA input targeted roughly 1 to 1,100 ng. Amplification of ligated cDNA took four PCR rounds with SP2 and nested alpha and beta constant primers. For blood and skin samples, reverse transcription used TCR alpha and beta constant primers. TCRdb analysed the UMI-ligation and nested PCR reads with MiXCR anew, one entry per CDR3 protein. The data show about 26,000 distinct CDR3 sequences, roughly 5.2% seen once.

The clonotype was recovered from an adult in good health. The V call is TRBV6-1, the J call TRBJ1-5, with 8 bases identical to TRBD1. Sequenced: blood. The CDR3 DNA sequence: TGTGCCAGCAGAGAGGACAGGGTCTTCAATCAGCCCCAGCATTTT. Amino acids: CASREDRVFNQPQHF.